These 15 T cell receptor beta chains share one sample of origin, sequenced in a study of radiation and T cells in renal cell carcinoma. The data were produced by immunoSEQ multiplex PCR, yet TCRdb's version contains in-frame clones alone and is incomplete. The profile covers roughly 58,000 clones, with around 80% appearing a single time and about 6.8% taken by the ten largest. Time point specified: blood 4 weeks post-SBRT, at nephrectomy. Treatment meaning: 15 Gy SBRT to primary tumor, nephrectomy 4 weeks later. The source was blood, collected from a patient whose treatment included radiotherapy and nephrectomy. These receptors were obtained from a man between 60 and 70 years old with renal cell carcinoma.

The CDR3 nucleotides are TGTGCCAGCAGTTCCCTCCGGGGGGGCGAGCAGTACTTC. Its protein is CASSSLRGGEQYF. The chain is built from TRBV7-2 and TRBJ2-7, with 8 positions matching TRBD2. Trimming at V came to 6 bases and at J to 6 bases, leaving 7 bases not matched to a gene. The CDR3 has 13 amino acids. Germline loops: CDR1 SGHTA, CDR2 FQGNSA.

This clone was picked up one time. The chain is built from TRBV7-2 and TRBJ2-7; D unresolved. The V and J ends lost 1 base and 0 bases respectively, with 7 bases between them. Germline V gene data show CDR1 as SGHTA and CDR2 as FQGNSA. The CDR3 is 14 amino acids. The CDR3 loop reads CASSLGGASYEQYF. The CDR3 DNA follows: TGTGCCAGCAGCTTAGGCGGAGCCTCCTACGAGCAGTACTTC. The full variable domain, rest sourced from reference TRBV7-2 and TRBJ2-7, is GAGVSQSPSNKVTEKGKDVELRCDPISGHTALYWYRQSLGQGLEFLIYFQGNSAPDKSGLPSDRFSAERTGGSVSTLTIQRTQQEDSAVYLCASSLGGASYEQYFGPGTRLTVT.

The CDR3 DNA reads TGTGCCAGCAGCCCCGGGCCCTTGACCTACAATGAGCAGTTCTTC. The encoded protein is CASSPGPLTYNEQFF. The chain uses TRBV13 and TRBJ2-1; D unresolved. V was shortened by 5 bases and J by 2 bases, with 13 bases between the two germline ends. Germline lookup yields CDR1 PRHDT and CDR2 FYEKMQ (reference sequence). The CDR3 runs to 15 residues.

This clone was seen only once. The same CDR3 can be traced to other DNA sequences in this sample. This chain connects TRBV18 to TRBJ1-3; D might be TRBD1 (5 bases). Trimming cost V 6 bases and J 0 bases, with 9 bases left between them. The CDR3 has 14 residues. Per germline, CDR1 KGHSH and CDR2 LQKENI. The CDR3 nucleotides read TGTGCCAGCTCGCAGGGCCTCTCTGGAAACACCATATATTTT. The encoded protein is CASSQGLSGNTIYF.

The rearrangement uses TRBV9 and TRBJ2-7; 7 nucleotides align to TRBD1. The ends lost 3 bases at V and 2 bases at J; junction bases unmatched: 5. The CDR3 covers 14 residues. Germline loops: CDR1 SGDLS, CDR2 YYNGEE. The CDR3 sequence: CASSAHGTAYEQYF. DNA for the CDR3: TGTGCCAGCAGCGCGCACGGGACAGCCTACGAGCAGTACTTC.

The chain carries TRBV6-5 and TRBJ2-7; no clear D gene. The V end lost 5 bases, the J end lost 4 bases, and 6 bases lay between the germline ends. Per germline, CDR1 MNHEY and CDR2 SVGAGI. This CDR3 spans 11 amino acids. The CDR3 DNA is TGTGCCAGCAGTCGCAAGTACGAGCAGTACTTC. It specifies CASSRKYEQYF.

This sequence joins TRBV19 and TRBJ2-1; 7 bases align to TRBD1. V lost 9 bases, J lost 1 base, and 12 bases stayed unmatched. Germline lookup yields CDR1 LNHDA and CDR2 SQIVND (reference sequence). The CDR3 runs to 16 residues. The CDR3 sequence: CASADTTGISYNEQFF. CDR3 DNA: TGTGCCAGCGCGGATACGACAGGGATTTCCTACAATGAGCAGTTCTTC.

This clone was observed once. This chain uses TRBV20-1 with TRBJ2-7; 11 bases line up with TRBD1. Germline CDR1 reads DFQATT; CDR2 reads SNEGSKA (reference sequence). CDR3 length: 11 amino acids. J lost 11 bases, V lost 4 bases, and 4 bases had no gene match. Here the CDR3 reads CSAIGQGAEYF. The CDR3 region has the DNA TGCAGTGCTATCGGACAGGGGGCTGAGTACTTC.

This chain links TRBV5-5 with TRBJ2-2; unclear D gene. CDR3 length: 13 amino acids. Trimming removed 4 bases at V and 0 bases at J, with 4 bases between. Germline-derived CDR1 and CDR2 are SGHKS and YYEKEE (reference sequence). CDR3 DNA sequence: TGTGCCAGCAGCGTGACGAACACCGGGGAGCTGTTTTTT. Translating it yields CASSVTNTGELFF.

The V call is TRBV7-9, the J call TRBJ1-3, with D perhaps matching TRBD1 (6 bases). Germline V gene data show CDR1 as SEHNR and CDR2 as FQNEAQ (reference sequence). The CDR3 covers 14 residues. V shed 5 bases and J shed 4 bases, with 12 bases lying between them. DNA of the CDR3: TGTGCCAGCAGCGGTACTGGACAGGGAAACACCATATATTTT. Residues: CASSGTGQGNTIYF.

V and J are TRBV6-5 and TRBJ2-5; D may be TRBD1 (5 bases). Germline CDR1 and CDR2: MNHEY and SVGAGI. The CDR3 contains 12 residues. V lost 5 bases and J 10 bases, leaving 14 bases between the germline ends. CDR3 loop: CASSTGGRGQYF. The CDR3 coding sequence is TGTGCCAGCAGTACCGGTGGAAGGGGCCAGTACTTC.

The chain's CDR3 is CASQRLVAGPDTQYF. For the CDR3, the DNA is TGTGCCAGCCAACGCTTGGTAGCGGGGCCAGATACGCAGTATTTT. V and J are TRBV2 and TRBJ2-3; 8 positions agree with TRBD2. Looked up from germline, CDR1 is SNHLY and CDR2 is FYNNEI. Trimming cost V 8 bases and J 4 bases; bases outside gene matches: 11. The CDR3 is 15 residues long. Full variable domain (outside the CDR3, taken from reference TRBV2 and TRBJ2-3): EPEVTQTPSHQVTQMGQEVILRCVPISNHLYFYWYRQILGQKVEFLVSFYNNEISEKSEIFDDQFSVERPDGSNFTLKIRSTKLEDSAMYFCASQRLVAGPDTQYFGPGTRLTVL.

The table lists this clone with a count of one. CDR3 sequence: CASSQELWGSGYNEQFF. The CDR3 DNA reads as TGTGCCAGCAGCCAAGAGCTCTGGGGATCGGGGTACAATGAGCAGTTCTTC. V is TRBV14 and J is TRBJ2-1; a possible D gene is TRBD2 (5 bases). This CDR3 is 17 amino acids long. V lost 0 bases and J 4 bases, leaving 16 bases between the germline ends. Per the germline V gene, CDR1 is SGHDN and CDR2 is FVKESK.

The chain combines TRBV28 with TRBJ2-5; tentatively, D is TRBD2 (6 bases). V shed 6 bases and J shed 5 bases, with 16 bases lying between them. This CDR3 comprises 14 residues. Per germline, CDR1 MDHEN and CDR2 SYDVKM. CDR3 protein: CASSNRAGGETQYF. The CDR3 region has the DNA TGTGCCAGCAGCAATCGGGCCGGAGGGGAGACCCAGTACTTC.

The chain's CDR3 is CASSRATILYNEQFF. The CDR3 DNA reads TGTGCCAGCAGTCGTGCGACTATATTATACAATGAGCAGTTCTTC. The V gene is TRBV11-2, the J gene TRBJ2-1; perhaps TRBD2 as D (5 bases). The CDR3 spans 15 residues. V dropped 6 bases and J dropped 4 bases, with 16 bases sitting between them. CDR1 is SGHAT, CDR2 FQNNGV, per germline.